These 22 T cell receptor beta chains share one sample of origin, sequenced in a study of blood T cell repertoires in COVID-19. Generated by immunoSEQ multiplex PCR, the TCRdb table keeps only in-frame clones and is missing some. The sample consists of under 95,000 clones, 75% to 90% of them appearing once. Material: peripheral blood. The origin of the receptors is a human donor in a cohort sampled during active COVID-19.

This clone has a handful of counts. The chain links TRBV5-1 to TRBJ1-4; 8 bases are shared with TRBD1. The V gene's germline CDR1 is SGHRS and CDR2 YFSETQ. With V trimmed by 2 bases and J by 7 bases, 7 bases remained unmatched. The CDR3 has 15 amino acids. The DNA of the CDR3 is TGCGCCAGCAGCTTAGGAGGAACAGGGGGTGAAAAACTGTTTTTT. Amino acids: CASSLGGTGGEKLFF.

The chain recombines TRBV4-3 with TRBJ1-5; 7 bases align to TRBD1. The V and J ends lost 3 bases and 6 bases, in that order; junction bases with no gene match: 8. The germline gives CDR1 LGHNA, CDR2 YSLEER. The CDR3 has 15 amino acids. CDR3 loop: CASSQGRQGGQPQHF. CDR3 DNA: TGCGCCAGCAGCCAGGGCAGACAGGGAGGTCAGCCCCAGCATTTT.

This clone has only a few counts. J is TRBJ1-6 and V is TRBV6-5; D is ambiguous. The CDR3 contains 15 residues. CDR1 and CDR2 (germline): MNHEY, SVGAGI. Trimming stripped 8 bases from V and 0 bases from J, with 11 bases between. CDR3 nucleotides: TGTGCCAGCCGGAGGGCCTCCTCCTATAATTCACCCCTCCACTTT. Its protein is CASRRASSYNSPLHF.

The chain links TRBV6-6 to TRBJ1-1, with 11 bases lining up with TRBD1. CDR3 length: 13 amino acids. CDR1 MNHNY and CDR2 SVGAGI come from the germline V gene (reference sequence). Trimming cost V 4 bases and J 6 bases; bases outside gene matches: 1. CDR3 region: CASSWGQGAEAFF. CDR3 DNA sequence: TGTGCCAGCAGTTGGGGACAGGGGGCTGAAGCTTTCTTT.

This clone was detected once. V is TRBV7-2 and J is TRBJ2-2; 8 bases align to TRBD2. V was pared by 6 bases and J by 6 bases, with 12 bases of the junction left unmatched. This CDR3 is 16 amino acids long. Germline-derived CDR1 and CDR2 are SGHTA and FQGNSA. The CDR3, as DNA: TGTGCCAGCAGAAACCCGGGACTAGGGGGGTCCGGGGAGCTGTTTTTT. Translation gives CASRNPGLGGSGELFF.

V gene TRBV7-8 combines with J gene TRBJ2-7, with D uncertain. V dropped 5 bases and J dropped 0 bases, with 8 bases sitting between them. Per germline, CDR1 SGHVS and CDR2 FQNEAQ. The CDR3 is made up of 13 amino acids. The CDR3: CASSRGSSYEQYF. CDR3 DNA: TGTGCCAGCAGCCGAGGTAGCTCCTACGAGCAGTACTTC.

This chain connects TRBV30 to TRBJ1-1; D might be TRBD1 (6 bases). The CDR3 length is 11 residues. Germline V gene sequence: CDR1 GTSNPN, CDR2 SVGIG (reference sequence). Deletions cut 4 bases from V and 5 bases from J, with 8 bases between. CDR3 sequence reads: CAWNRETEAFF. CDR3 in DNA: TGTGCCTGGAACAGGGAGACTGAAGCTTTCTTT. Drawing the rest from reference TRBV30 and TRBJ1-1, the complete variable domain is SQTIHQWPATLVQPVGSPLSLECTVEGTSNPNLYWYRQAAGRGLQLLFYSVGIGQISSEVPQNLSASRPQDRQFILSSKKLLLSDSGFYLCAWNRETEAFFGQGTRLTVV.

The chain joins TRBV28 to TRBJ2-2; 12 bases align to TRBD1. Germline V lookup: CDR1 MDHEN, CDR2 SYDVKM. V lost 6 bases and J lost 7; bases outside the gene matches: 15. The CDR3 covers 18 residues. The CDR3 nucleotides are TGTGCCAGCAGGTTACCCGGGACAGGGGGCTTTTTGGGCGGGGAGCTGTTTTTT. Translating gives CASRLPGTGGFLGGELFF.

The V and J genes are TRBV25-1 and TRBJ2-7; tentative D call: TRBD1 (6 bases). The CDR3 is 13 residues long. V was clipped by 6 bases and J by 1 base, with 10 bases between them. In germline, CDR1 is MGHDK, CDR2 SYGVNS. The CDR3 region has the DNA TGTGCCAGCAGGGCTACAGGGTCCTACGAGCAGTACTTC. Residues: CASRATGSYEQYF.

CDR3 coding DNA: TGTGCCAGCAGCCAATACTACGAGCAGTACTTC. It translates to CASSQYYEQYF. The gene calls are TRBV3-1 (or the pseudogene TRBV3-2) and TRBJ2-7; D not certain. Trimming removed 2 bases at V and 3 bases at J, with 2 bases between. The CDR3 is 11 amino acids. Germline V gene sequence: CDR1 LGHDT, CDR2 YNNKEL (reference sequence).

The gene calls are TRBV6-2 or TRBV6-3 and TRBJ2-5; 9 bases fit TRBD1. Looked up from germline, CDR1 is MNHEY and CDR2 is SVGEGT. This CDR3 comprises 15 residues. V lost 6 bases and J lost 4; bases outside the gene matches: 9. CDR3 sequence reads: CASRYGDRDVETQYF. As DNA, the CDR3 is TGTGCCAGCAGATACGGGGACAGGGACGTAGAGACCCAGTACTTC.

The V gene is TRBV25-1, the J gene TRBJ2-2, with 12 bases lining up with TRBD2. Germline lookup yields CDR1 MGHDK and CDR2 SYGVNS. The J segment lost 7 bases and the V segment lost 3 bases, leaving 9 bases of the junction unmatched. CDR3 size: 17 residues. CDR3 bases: TGTGCCAGCAGTGACCATCGACTAGCGGGAGACAGCGGGGAGCTGTTTTTT. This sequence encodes CASSDHRLAGDSGELFF.

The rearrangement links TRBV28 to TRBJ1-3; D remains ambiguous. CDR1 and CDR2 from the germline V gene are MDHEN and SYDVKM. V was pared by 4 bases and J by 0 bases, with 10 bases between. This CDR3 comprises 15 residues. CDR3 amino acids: CASSSNMNSGNTIYF. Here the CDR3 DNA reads TGTGCCAGCAGTTCGAACATGAACTCTGGAAACACCATATATTTT. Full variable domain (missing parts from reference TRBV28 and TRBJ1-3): DVKVTQSSRYLVKRTGEKVFLECVQDMDHENMFWYRQDPGLGLRLIYFSYDVKMKEKGDIPEGYSVSREKKERFSLILESASTNQTSMYLCASSSNMNSGNTIYFGEGSWLTVV.

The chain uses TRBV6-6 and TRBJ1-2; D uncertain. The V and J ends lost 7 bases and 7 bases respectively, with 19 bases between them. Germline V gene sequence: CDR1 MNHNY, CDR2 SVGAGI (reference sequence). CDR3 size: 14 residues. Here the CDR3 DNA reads TGTGCCAGCACAGAGGTCTCGTTTTCTTCTGGCTACACCTTC. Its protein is CASTEVSFSSGYTF.

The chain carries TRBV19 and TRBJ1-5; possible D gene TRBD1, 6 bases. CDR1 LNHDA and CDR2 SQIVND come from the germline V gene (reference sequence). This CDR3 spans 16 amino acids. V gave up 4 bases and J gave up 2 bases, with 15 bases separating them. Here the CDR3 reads CASSRQDSQGNQPQHF. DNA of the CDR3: TGTGCCAGTAGTAGACAGGATTCTCAGGGCAATCAGCCCCAGCATTTT. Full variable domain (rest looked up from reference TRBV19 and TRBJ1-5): DGGITQSPKYLFRKEGQNVTLSCEQNLNHDAMYWYRQDPGQGLRLIYYSQIVNDFQKGDIAEGYSVSREKKESFPLTVTSAQKNPTAFYLCASSRQDSQGNQPQHFGDGTRLSIL.

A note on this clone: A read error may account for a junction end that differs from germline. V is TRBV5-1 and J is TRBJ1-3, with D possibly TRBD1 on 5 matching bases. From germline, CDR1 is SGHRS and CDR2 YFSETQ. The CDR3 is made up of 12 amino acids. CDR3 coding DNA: TGCGCCAGCAGCGGAACCTTGGGACGGAGGGAATTT. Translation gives CASSGTLGRREF.

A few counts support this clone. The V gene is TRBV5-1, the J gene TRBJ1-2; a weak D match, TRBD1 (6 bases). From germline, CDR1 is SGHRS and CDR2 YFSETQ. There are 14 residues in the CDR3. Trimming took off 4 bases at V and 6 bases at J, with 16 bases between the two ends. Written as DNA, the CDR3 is TGCGCCAGCAGCCTACCCGGACAGCCCGATGGCTACACCTTC. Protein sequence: CASSLPGQPDGYTF. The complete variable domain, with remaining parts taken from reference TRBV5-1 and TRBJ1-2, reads KAGVTQTPRYLIKTRGQQVTLSCSPISGHRSVSWYQQTPGQGLQFLFEYFSETQRNKGNFPGRFSGRQFSNSRSEMNVSTLELGDSALYLCASSLPGQPDGYTFGSGTRLTVV.

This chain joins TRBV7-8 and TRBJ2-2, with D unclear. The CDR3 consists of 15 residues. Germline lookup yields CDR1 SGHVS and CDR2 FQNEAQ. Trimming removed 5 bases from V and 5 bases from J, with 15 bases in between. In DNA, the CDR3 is TGTGCCAGCAGCGCGTCCCGGGTCCGGACCGGGGAGCTGTTTTTT. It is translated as CASSASRVRTGELFF.

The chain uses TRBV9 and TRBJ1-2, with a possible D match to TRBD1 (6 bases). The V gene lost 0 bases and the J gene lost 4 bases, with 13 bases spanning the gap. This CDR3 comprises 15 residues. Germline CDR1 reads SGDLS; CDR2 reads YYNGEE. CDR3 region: CASSVGGGLGYGYTF. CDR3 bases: TGTGCCAGCAGCGTAGGCGGGGGGCTGGGCTATGGCTACACCTTC. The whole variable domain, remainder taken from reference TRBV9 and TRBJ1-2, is DSGVTQTPKHLITATGQRVTLRCSPRSGDLSVYWYQQSLDQGLQFLIQYYNGEERAKGNILERFSAQQFPDLHSELNLSSLELGDSALYFCASSVGGGLGYGYTFGSGTRLTVV.

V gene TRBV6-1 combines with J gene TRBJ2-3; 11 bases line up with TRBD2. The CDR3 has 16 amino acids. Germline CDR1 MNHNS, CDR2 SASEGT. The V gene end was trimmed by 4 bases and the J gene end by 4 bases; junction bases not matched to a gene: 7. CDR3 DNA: TGTGCCAGCAGTGCGTTTCTAGCGGGAGGCGCAGATACGCAGTATTTT. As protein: CASSAFLAGGADTQYF.

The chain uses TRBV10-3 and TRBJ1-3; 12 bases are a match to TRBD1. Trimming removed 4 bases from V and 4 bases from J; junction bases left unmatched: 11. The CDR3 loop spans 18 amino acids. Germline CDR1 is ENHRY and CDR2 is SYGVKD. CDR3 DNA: TGTGCCATCAGTGTGGCGGGACAGGGGGCCCCCGAAGGAAACACCATATATTTT. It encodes CAISVAGQGAPEGNTIYF.

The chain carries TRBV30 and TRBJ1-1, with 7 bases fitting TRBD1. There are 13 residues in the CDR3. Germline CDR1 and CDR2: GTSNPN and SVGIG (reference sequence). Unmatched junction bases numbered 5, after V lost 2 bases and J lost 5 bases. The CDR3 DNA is TGTGCCTGGAGTCGGACAGGCTATACTGAAGCTTTCTTT. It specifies CAWSRTGYTEAFF. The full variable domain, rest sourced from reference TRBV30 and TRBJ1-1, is SQTIHQWPATLVQPVGSPLSLECTVEGTSNPNLYWYRQAAGRGLQLLFYSVGIGQISSEVPQNLSASRPQDRQFILSSKKLLLSDSGFYLCAWSRTGYTEAFFGQGTRLTVV.